This note documents a single T cell receptor (beta chain) sequence. The antigen remains unidentified. Unique-molecular-identifier-tagged TCR beta cDNA libraries were used. Around 460,000 cDNA molecules came from around 1 to 9.1 million T cells. Each CDR3 protein is one row after TCRdb ran MiXCR on the PCR reads. The sample carries around 400,000 distinct CDR3 sequences, about 39% recorded once. The sample originates from a study of post-analysis software for immune sequencing data. As for the study in general: The courses of disease that were included comprised relapsing-remitting, secondary progressive and progressive-relapsing multiple sclerosis. Points from the study as a whole: Normalized Chao1 diversity was significantly lower in multiple sclerosis patients than in controls. There were several TRBV segments more frequent in patients than controls, and TRBV5-6, TRBV5-1 and TRBV20-1 were among them. Analysis by F measure revealed that same-batch samples clustered strongly together.

The CDR3 covers 14 residues. V gave up 3 bases and J gave up 4 bases, with 12 bases separating them. The sequence derives from a girl aged 2 to 9 with multiple sclerosis. The chain employs TRBV12-3 or TRBV12-4 and TRBJ1-2; D unresolved. Material: blood. The CDR3 protein is CASSFKARSYGYTF. The CDR3 DNA reads as TGTGCCAGCAGTTTCAAGGCTAGATCCTATGGCTACACCTTC.